The source of this T cell receptor (beta chain) is a study of blood T cell repertoires in COVID-19. At the level of the study: Sources were T cells, B-cell-depleted T cells, or PBMCs; the material itself was cDNA or gDNA.

Seattle patients were enrolled while actively infected and followed longitudinally. The germline V gene has CDR1 MGHDK and CDR2 SYGVNS. This CDR3 has 11 amino acids. V lost 6 bases, J lost 17 bases, and 7 bases stayed unmatched. The data were produced by immunoSEQ multiplex PCR, yet TCRdb's version contains in-frame clones alone and is incomplete. The table has about 150,000 clones, roughly 83% seen once. The sequenced material came from peripheral blood. This clonotype was sampled from an older woman with COVID-19, enrolled during active disease. The gene calls are TRBV25-1 and TRBJ1-6; TRBD1 agrees at 7 bases. The CDR3 is CASSATGTVHF. The DNA of the CDR3 is TGTGCCAGCAGCGCGACAGGGACCGTCCACTTT.